This TCR beta chain was recovered during a study of blood T cell repertoires in COVID-19. Looking at the study overall: The United States, Italy and Spain supplied acute and convalescent COVID-19 samples. PBMCs, B-cell-depleted T cells, or T cells provided the cDNA or gDNA that made up the material.

Libraries were prepared by immunoSEQ multiplex PCR; TCRdb keeps only in-frame clonotypes and omits some of them. Here the sample spans around 65,000 clones, 70% to 85% being singletons. The CDR3 is made up of 16 amino acids. V was pared by 0 bases and J by 3 bases, with 3 bases of the junction left unmatched. Germline loops: CDR1 LGHNA, CDR2 YSLEER. The chain uses TRBV4-3 and TRBJ2-5; 11 nucleotides align to TRBD2. The receptor was isolated from a man of 80 years or more with active COVID-19. The sample consisted of peripheral blood. The CDR3 loop reads CASSQEGTSGEETQYF. CDR3 coding DNA: TGCGCCAGCAGCCAAGAAGGGACTAGCGGTGAAGAGACCCAGTACTTC.